One sample yielded the 23 T cell receptor beta chains listed below, sequenced in a study of early T cells in non-severe SARS-CoV-2 infection. TCRdb re-analysed the 5' RACE reads in MiXCR, keeping a single row per CDR3 protein. Of approximately 81,000 distinct CDR3 sequences detected, around 15% appear once; the ten largest clones hold roughly 3%. The sample comprised whole blood. Receptor source: an adult who was a healthcare worker with PCR-confirmed SARS-CoV-2 infection or an uninfected control (not recorded which).

The chain combines TRBV11-2 with TRBJ2-5; 8 nucleotides agree with TRBD2. Germline CDR1 and CDR2: SGHAT and FQNNGV. J was trimmed by 5 bases and V by 5 bases; bases with no gene match: 7. This CDR3 is 14 amino acids long. The CDR3 reads CASSHGGGRETQYF. In nucleotides, the CDR3 is TGTGCCAGCAGCCACGGGGGGGGTCGGGAGACCCAGTACTTC.

This clonotype was recorded at least ten times. This chain uses TRBV29-1 with TRBJ2-3; maybe TRBD2 (6 bases). The germline CDR1 and CDR2 sequences are SQVTM and ANQGSEA. CDR3 length: 16 residues. With 1 base removed from V and 6 bases from J, the gap between germline ends came to 20 bases. As DNA, the CDR3 is TGCAGCGTTGAAGGCGGGGTAGGACTCGACTTCGATACGCAGTATTTT. Protein: CSVEGGVGLDFDTQYF.

This clonotype was seen at least ten times. The chain combines TRBV11-2 with TRBJ2-1; 12 positions agree with TRBD2. The germline V gene encodes CDR1 SGHAT and CDR2 FQNNGV. The CDR3 runs 16 residues. V was pared by 1 base and J by 5 bases, with 3 bases of the junction left unmatched. The CDR3 nucleotides read TGTGCCAGCAGCTTAGTTGCTAGCGGGGGGGACAATGAGCAGTTCTTC. Translation: CASSLVASGGDNEQFF.

V is TRBV6-6 and J is TRBJ2-3; D gene unclear. Per the germline V gene, CDR1 is MNHNY and CDR2 is SVGAGI (reference sequence). CDR3 length: 13 residues. Trimming left V 8 bases short and J 6 bases short, with 15 bases between. The CDR3 coding sequence is TGTGCCAGCGGAGAAAGGAGCTCGGATACGCAGTATTTT. This gives the protein CASGERSSDTQYF.

This clonotype was detected only a few times. The V call is TRBV19, the J call TRBJ1-6; 8 positions match TRBD1. From germline, CDR1 is LNHDA and CDR2 SQIVND (reference sequence). Trimming at V came to 4 bases and at J to 7 bases, leaving 3 bases not matched to a gene. This CDR3 spans 14 amino acids. CDR3 coding DNA: TGTGCCAGTAGTACAAGGACAGGGAATTCACCCCTCCACTTT. Protein: CASSTRTGNSPLHF.

This clonotype was seen at least ten times. The V call is TRBV19, the J call TRBJ1-5; no firm D call. V lost 1 base and J lost 9, with 7 bases in between. Germline V gene lookup returns CDR1 LNHDA and CDR2 SQIVND (reference sequence). The CDR3 has 12 residues. Here the CDR3 DNA reads TGTGCCAGTAGTATAGGGTGGGTGCCCCAGCATTTT. It yields the protein CASSIGWVPQHF.

This clonotype was recorded at least ten times. V gene TRBV6-5 combines with J gene TRBJ2-1; the D is unclear. With 6 bases removed from V and 11 bases from J, the gap between germline ends came to 11 bases. The CDR3 is 11 residues long. Germline V gene data show CDR1 as MNHEY and CDR2 as SVGAGI. The CDR3 DNA sequence: TGTGCCAGCAGCCATCAGGAAAAGCAGTTCTTC. Translating gives CASSHQEKQFF.

The chain uses TRBV7-9 and TRBJ2-3, with TRBD2 identical over 11 bases. The V gene's germline CDR1 is SEHNR and CDR2 FQNEAQ (reference sequence). The CDR3 covers 14 residues. V lost 3 bases, J lost 6 bases, and 2 bases stayed unmatched. CDR3 region: CASSFGLAGDTQYF. The CDR3 bases are TGTGCCAGCAGCTTCGGACTAGCGGGCGATACGCAGTATTTT.

The chain couples TRBV6-5 to TRBJ1-3; D unresolved. Between the trimmed V and J ends, which lost 0 bases and 0 bases, there was a span of 6 bases. The CDR3 spans 15 residues. Germline V CDR1 and CDR2: MNHEY, SVGAGI. The CDR3 reads CASSYSKVSGNTIYF. DNA of the CDR3: TGTGCCAGCAGTTACTCGAAAGTCTCTGGAAACACCATATATTTT.

This CDR3 reads CASSRTGSGELFF. The CDR3, as DNA: TGTGCCAGCAGCCGAACGGGTTCCGGGGAGCTGTTTTTT. This chain uses TRBV7-9 with TRBJ2-2; D gene unclear. From germline, CDR1 is SEHNR and CDR2 FQNEAQ (reference sequence). The CDR3 contains 13 residues. The V gene lost 5 bases and the J gene lost 6 bases, with 10 bases spanning the gap.

This clonotype was detected many times. The genes are TRBV20-1 and TRBJ2-3, with D hard to call. The germline V gene has CDR1 DFQATT and CDR2 SNEGSKA (reference sequence). The CDR3 is 14 residues long. Between the trimmed V and J ends, which lost 6 bases and 0 bases, there was a span of 13 bases. In nucleotides, the CDR3 is TGCAGTGCCGAAAAGGGTGTAAGCACAGATACGCAGTATTTT. As protein: CSAEKGVSTDTQYF.

This chain links TRBV5-1 with TRBJ2-5; TRBD2 is a possible D gene (5 bases). This CDR3 has 14 residues. Germline assignment: CDR1 SGHRS and CDR2 YFSETQ. The V end was cut by 3 bases, the J end by 5 bases, with 14 bases between. For the CDR3, the DNA is TGCGCCAGCAGCTCGTGGGGAGACGGGGAGACCCAGTACTTC. Its protein product is CASSSWGDGETQYF.

This chain joins TRBV5-1 and TRBJ1-6; possible D gene TRBD1, 5 bases. The V gene lost 5 bases and the J gene lost 5 bases, with 11 bases spanning the gap. Germline V CDR1 and CDR2: SGHRS, YFSETQ. CDR3 length: 14 amino acids. CDR3 in amino acids: CASRTDRNNSPLHF. The CDR3 nucleotides are TGCGCCAGCAGGACCGACAGAAATAATTCACCCCTCCACTTT.

This chain uses TRBV20-1 with TRBJ2-3, with 8 bases identical to TRBD1. Trimming cost V 5 bases and J 4 bases; bases outside gene matches: 5. The CDR3 extends over 13 amino acids. Per the germline V gene, CDR1 is DFQATT and CDR2 is SNEGSKA (reference sequence). As DNA, the CDR3 is TGCAGTGCTCCGACGGACAGGGCAGATACGCAGTATTTT. This encodes CSAPTDRADTQYF.

This clonotype was counted many times. This chain uses TRBV11-3 with TRBJ2-2; tentatively, D is TRBD2 (5 bases). V lost 0 bases and J 8 bases, leaving 10 bases between the germline ends. Germline CDR1 and CDR2: SGHNT and YENEEA. The CDR3 extends over 14 amino acids. CDR3 bases: TGTGCCAGCAGCTTAGATCGGGAAACGGGGGAGCTGTTTTTT. Protein: CASSLDRETGELFF.

This clonotype was found many times. The chain combines TRBV19 with TRBJ1-2, with D possibly being TRBD1 (5 bases). The germline gives CDR1 LNHDA, CDR2 SQIVND (reference sequence). CDR3 size: 12 residues. The V and J ends lost 4 bases and 4 bases respectively, with 7 bases between them. The CDR3 nucleotides read TGTGCCAGTAGTAAGGGGTCCTATGGCTACACCTTC. This translates into CASSKGSYGYTF.

This clonotype came up many times. The chain is built from TRBV6-6 and TRBJ2-7, with TRBD1 matching 9 bases. Trimming removed 4 bases from V and 6 bases from J; junction bases left unmatched: 13. The CDR3 has 16 residues. From germline, CDR1 is MNHNY and CDR2 SVGAGI (reference sequence). CDR3 loop: CASSLLSGQGTLEQYF. The CDR3, as DNA: TGTGCCAGCAGTTTACTCTCGGGACAGGGAACCCTCGAGCAGTACTTC.

This clonotype was seen a handful of times. The chain has TRBV4-1 and TRBJ2-7; D remains ambiguous. The V end was cut by 0 bases, the J end by 1 base, with 10 bases between. CDR1 and CDR2 (germline): MGHRA, YSYEKL. The CDR3 contains 15 residues. In DNA form, the CDR3 reads TGCGCCAGCAGCCAAGATCGGGTGTTTTCCTACGAGCAGTACTTC. As protein: CASSQDRVFSYEQYF.

This clonotype showed up many times. Sequence at one end of the junction differs from germline and may be a read error. V usage is TRBV7-7 and J usage is TRBJ1-2, with TRBD1 matching 7 bases. The CDR3 totals 20 residues. CDR1 and CDR2 from the germline V gene are SSHAT and FNYEAQ (reference sequence). CDR3 nucleotides: TGTGCTAGCAGCCCGATCCGCGACAGGGCCATAAAGGACCTAAACTATGGCTACACCTTC. This translates into CASSPIRDRAIKDLNYGYTF. Using reference TRBV7-7 and TRBJ1-2 for the parts outside the CDR3, the full variable domain is GAGVSQSPRYKVTKRGQDVTLRCDPISSHATLYWYQQALGQGPEFLTYFNYEAQPDKSGLPSDRFSAERPEGSISTLTIQRTEQRDSAMYRCASSPIRDRAIKDLNYGYTFGSGTRLTVV.

This clonotype was detected a few times. The chain has TRBV10-3 and TRBJ2-2; D is unresolved. Germline V gene lookup returns CDR1 ENHRY and CDR2 SYGVKD. Trimming cost V 5 bases and J 1 base, with 2 bases left between them. CDR3 length equals 12 residues. This CDR3 is CAISQNTGELFF. The CDR3 DNA reads TGTGCCATCAGTCAGAACACCGGGGAGCTGTTTTTT.

At least ten counts were recorded for this clonotype. The J gene is TRBJ2-5, the V gene TRBV5-1; 9 bases align to TRBD1. The germline gives CDR1 SGHRS, CDR2 YFSETQ. The length of the CDR3 is 14 residues. Germline trimming cut 4 bases from V and 3 bases from J; bases unmatched to any gene: 4. CDR3 in amino acids: CASSKGQGKETQYF. CDR3 in DNA: TGCGCCAGCAGCAAGGGACAGGGCAAAGAGACCCAGTACTTC.

The rearrangement uses TRBV20-1 and TRBJ1-6; D is unresolved. Trimming left V 1 base short and J 9 bases short, with 22 bases between. CDR3 length equals 17 residues. CDR1 is DFQATT and CDR2 is SNEGSKA in the germline V gene (reference sequence). The DNA for the CDR3 is TGCAGTGCTAGAGCCGATTCCATAAATGGGGATAGTTCACCCCTCCACTTT. This gives the protein CSARADSINGDSSPLHF.

This clonotype has more than one count but fewer than ten. The genes are TRBV20-1 and TRBJ2-7; weak D call: TRBD1 (6 bases). There are 13 residues in the CDR3. From germline, CDR1 is DFQATT and CDR2 SNEGSKA (reference sequence). Trimming left V 6 bases short and J 1 base short, with 13 bases between. CDR3 sequence reads: CSAIRDISYEQYF. CDR3 DNA sequence: TGCAGTGCCATCCGGGACATTTCCTACGAGCAGTACTTC.